This T cell receptor (beta chain) is drawn from a study of cytomegalovirus exposure and HLA in healthy donors. Study-level information: Samples from HLA-typed donors yielded 85 million to 95 million unique TCRs in an early data release. Study findings and constraints: In a later analysis, HLA-associated beta chains showed higher expansion and lower generation probabilities than comparable chains. Compared with the approximately 700-donor mean, an Asian-associated ancestry cluster reportedly had fewer N-insertions, according to a later analysis.

The primer mix had 60 Vbeta and 13 Jbeta primers. Produced via immunoSEQ multiplex PCR; TCRdb's table is partial and in-frame only. Seen here are roughly 130,000 clones, roughly 80% observed once, and the top ten hold 2.1%. The CDR3 consists of 16 residues. Between the trimmed V and J ends, which lost 5 bases and 0 bases, there was a span of 14 bases. Looked up from germline, CDR1 is MDHEN and CDR2 is SYDVKM. With respect to this clone: The antigen is not known.

This chain connects TRBV28 to TRBJ1-5, with D perhaps matching TRBD1 (6 bases). Sample: PBMCs. The clonotype comes from a man aged 25 to 45 in good health and CMV-seronegative. The CDR3 DNA is TGTGCCAGCAGTGGGGACACGGCGTATAGCAATCAGCCCCAGCATTTT. Its translation: CASSGDTAYSNQPQHF.